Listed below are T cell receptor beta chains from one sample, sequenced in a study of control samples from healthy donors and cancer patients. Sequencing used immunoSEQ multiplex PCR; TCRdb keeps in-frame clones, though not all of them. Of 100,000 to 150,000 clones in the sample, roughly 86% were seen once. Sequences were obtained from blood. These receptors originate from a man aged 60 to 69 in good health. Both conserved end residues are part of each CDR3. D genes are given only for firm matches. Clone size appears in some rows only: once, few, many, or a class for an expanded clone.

CDR3aa: CACQGDYSGNTIYF; CDR3nt: TGTGCCTGCCAAGGGGACTACTCTGGAAACACCATATATTTT; v_gene: TRBV19; d_gene: -; j_gene: TRBJ1-3; abundance: -
CDR3aa: CASTATGGQETQYF; CDR3nt: TGTGCCAGCACCGCGACAGGGGGCCAAGAGACCCAGTACTTC; v_gene: TRBV28; d_gene: TRBD1; j_gene: TRBJ2-5; abundance: -
CDR3aa: CASSDHLTGSGANVLTF; CDR3nt: TGTGCCAGCAGTGACCACTTAACAGGGTCTGGGGCCAACGTCCTGACTTTC; v_gene: TRBV6-1; d_gene: -; j_gene: TRBJ2-6; abundance: -
CDR3aa: CASSQSATGRAYEQYF; CDR3nt: TGCGCCAGCAGTCAATCGGCGACAGGCAGGGCCTACGAGCAGTACTTC; v_gene: TRBV23-1; d_gene: -; j_gene: TRBJ2-7; abundance: -
CDR3aa: CASSAGQLANYGYTF; CDR3nt: TGTGCCAGTAGTGCGGGACAGCTAGCTAACTATGGCTACACCTTC; v_gene: TRBV19; d_gene: TRBD1; j_gene: TRBJ1-2; abundance: -
CDR3aa: CASSQAANYGYTF; CDR3nt: TGTGCCAGCAGCCAAGCAGCTAACTATGGCTACACCTTC; v_gene: TRBV14; d_gene: -; j_gene: TRBJ1-2; abundance: -
CDR3aa: CASSTGPGAYEQYF; CDR3nt: TGTGCCAGCAGCACGGGTCCGGGGGCCTACGAGCAGTACTTC; v_gene: TRBV5-6; d_gene: -; j_gene: TRBJ2-7; abundance: once
CDR3aa: CASRSGRGAADTQYF; CDR3nt: TGTGCCAGCAGATCCGGGCGGGGGGCAGCCGATACGCAGTATTTT; v_gene: TRBV28; d_gene: TRBD2; j_gene: TRBJ2-3; abundance: -
CDR3aa: CASSLVGSFGNTIYF; CDR3nt: TGTGCCAGCAGCTTAGTAGGGAGCTTTGGAAACACCATATATTTT; v_gene: TRBV11-2; d_gene: -; j_gene: TRBJ1-3; abundance: -
CDR3aa: CASSSGGHATNEKLFF; CDR3nt: TGCGCCAGCAGCTCGGGGGGACATGCAACTAATGAAAAACTGTTTTTT; v_gene: TRBV5-1; d_gene: -; j_gene: TRBJ1-4; abundance: -
CDR3aa: CASNPGSNTGELFF; CDR3nt: TGTGCCAGCAATCCAGGATCGAACACCGGGGAGCTGTTTTTT; v_gene: TRBV6-4; d_gene: -; j_gene: TRBJ2-2; abundance: once
CDR3aa: CASSLAATAITNTEAFF; CDR3nt: TGCGCCAGCAGCTTGGCCGCGACAGCGATCACCAACACTGAAGCTTTCTTT; v_gene: TRBV5-1; d_gene: -; j_gene: TRBJ1-1; abundance: once
CDR3aa: CASSYSGQGSTQYF; CDR3nt: TGTGCCAGCAGTTATTCCGGACAGGGATCGACCCAGTACTTC; v_gene: TRBV6-6; d_gene: TRBD1; j_gene: TRBJ2-5; abundance: few
CDR3aa: CASSLTRLSYEQYF; CDR3nt: TGTGCCAGCAGCTTAACCCGACTCTCCTACGAGCAGTACTTC; v_gene: TRBV13; d_gene: -; j_gene: TRBJ2-7; abundance: -
CDR3aa: CASSLTGAQETIYF; CDR3nt: TGTGCCAGCTCCCTCACCGGGGCCCAGGAGACCATATATTTT; v_gene: TRBV18; d_gene: -; j_gene: TRBJ1-3; abundance: -
CDR3aa: CASSTGTGGLEGQFF; CDR3nt: TGCGCCAGCTCCACCGGGACAGGTGGGCTAGAAGGGCAGTTCTTC; v_gene: TRBV5-1; d_gene: TRBD1; j_gene: TRBJ2-1; abundance: -
CDR3aa: CATSREKNSPLHF; CDR3nt: TGTGCCACCAGCAGAGAAAAGAATTCACCCCTCCACTTT; v_gene: TRBV15; d_gene: -; j_gene: TRBJ1-6; abundance: once
CDR3aa: CASSPGTIPNSPLHF; CDR3nt: TGTGCCAGCAGCCCGGGCACGATCCCTAATTCACCCCTCCACTTT; v_gene: TRBV27; d_gene: -; j_gene: TRBJ1-6; abundance: few
CDR3aa: CASSLAPWTGGEETQYF; CDR3nt: TGCGCCAGCAGCTTGGCCCCGTGGACAGGGGGGGAAGAGACCCAGTACTTC; v_gene: TRBV5-1; d_gene: TRBD1; j_gene: TRBJ2-5; abundance: -
CDR3aa: CASSSGLAGLTDTQYF; CDR3nt: TGTGCCAGCAGCTCAGGACTAGCGGGGCTCACAGATACGCAGTATTTT; v_gene: TRBV7-9; d_gene: TRBD2; j_gene: TRBJ2-3; abundance: -
CDR3aa: CASSLDGMNTEAFF; CDR3nt: TGCGCCAGCAGCTTGGACGGCATGAACACTGAAGCTTTCTTT; v_gene: TRBV5-1; d_gene: -; j_gene: TRBJ1-1; abundance: -
CDR3aa: CASTDPGSNQPQHF; CDR3nt: TGTGCCAGTACGGATCCGGGGAGCAATCAGCCCCAGCATTTT; v_gene: TRBV21-1; d_gene: -; j_gene: TRBJ1-5; abundance: -
CDR3aa: CASSLGHRANTGELFF; CDR3nt: TGTGCCAGCAGTTTAGGCCACAGAGCGAACACCGGGGAGCTGTTTTTT; v_gene: TRBV28; d_gene: -; j_gene: TRBJ2-2; abundance: -
CDR3aa: CASSSQGVGSYTEAFF; CDR3nt: TGTGCCAGCAGCTCACAGGGGGTAGGATCTTACACTGAAGCTTTCTTT; v_gene: TRBV7-2; d_gene: TRBD1; j_gene: TRBJ1-1; abundance: -
CDR3aa: CASFWDRGAENYGYTF; CDR3nt: TGTGCCAGCTTCTGGGACAGGGGCGCAGAAAACTATGGCTACACCTTC; v_gene: TRBV18; d_gene: TRBD1; j_gene: TRBJ1-2; abundance: -